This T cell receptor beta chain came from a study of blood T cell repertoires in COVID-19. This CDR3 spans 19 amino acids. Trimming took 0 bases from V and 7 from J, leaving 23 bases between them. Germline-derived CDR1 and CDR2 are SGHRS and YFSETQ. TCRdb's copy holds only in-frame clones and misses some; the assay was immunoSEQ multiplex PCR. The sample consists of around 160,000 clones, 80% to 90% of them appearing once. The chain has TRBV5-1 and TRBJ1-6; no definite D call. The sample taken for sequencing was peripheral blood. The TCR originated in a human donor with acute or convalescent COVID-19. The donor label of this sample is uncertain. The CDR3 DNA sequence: TGCGCCAGCAGCTTGGATCTCCAATTCCGGAGGCTCGGCAATTCACCCCTCCACTTT. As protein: CASSLDLQFRRLGNSPLHF.